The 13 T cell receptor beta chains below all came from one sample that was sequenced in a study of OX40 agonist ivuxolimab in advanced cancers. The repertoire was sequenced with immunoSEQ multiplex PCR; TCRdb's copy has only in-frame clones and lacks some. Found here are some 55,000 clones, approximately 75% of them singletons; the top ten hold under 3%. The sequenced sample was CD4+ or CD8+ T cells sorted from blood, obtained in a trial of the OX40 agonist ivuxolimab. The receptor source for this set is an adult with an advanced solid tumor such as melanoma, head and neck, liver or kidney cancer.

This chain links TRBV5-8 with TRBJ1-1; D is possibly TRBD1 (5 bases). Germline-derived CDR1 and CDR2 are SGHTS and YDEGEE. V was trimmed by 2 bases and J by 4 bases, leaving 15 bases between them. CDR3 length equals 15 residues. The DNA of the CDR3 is TGTGCCAGCAGCTTATTTGTCATGGGGGGCACTGAAGCTTTCTTT. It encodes CASSLFVMGGTEAFF.

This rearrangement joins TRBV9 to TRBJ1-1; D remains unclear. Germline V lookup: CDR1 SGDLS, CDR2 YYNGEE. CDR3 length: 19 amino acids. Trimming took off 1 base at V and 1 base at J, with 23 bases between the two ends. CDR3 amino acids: CASSVKAPRFGPANTEAFF. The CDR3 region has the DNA TGTGCCAGCAGCGTAAAGGCCCCCCGGTTTGGACCGGCGAACACTGAAGCTTTCTTT.

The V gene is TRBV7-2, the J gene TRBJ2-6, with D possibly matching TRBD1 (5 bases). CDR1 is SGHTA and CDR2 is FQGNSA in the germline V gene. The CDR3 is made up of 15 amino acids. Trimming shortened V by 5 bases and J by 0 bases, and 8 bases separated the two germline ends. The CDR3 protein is CASSPTVSGANVLTF. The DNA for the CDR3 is TGTGCCAGCAGCCCGACAGTCTCTGGGGCCAACGTCCTGACTTTC.

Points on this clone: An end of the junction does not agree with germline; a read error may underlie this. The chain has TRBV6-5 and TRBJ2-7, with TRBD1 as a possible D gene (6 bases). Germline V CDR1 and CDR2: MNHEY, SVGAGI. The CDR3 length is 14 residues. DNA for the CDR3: TGTGCCAGCAAACGGGATGCAGGGGCCTACGGGCAGTACTTC. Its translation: CASKRDAGAYGQYF.

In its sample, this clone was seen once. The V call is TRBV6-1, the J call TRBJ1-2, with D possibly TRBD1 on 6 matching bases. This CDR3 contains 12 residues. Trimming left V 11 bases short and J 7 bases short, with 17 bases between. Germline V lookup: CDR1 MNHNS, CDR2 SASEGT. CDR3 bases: TGTGCCTCCCGACAAGGGGGGGTTGGCTACACCTTC. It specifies CASRQGGVGYTF.

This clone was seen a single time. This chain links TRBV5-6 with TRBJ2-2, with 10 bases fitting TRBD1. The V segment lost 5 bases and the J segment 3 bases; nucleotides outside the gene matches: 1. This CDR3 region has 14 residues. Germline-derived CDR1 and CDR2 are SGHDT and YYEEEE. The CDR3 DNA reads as TGTGCCAGCAGGACAGGGGGCTACACCGGGGAGCTGTTTTTT. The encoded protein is CASRTGGYTGELFF.

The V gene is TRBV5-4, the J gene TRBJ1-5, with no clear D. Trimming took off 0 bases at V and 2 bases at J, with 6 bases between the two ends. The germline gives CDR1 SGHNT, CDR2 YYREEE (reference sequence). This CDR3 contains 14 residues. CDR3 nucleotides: TGTGCCAGCAGCTTGGATGGAGGCAATCAGCCCCAGCATTTT. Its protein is CASSLDGGNQPQHF.

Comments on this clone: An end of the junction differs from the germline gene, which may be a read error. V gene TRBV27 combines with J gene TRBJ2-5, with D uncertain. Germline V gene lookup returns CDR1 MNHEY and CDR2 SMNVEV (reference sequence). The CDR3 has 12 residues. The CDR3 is CASSGPGPTQYF. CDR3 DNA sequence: TGTGCCAGCAGTGGACCCGGGCCTACCCAATACTTC.

The CDR3 loop reads CASSLGGAGYLREQYF. The CDR3 DNA is TGTGCCAGCAGCCTCGGGGGGGCAGGGTACCTACGGGAGCAGTACTTC. This chain uses TRBV14 with TRBJ2-7; 8 bases fit TRBD2. Trimming cost V 4 bases and J 7 bases; bases outside gene matches: 15. CDR1 is SGHDN and CDR2 is FVKESK in the germline V gene. The CDR3 length is 16 residues.

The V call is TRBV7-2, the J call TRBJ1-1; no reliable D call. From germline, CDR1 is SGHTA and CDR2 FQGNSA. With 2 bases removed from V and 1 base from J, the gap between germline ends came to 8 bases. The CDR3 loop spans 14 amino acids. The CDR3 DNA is TGTGCCAGCAGCTTATATCGCCCGAACACTGAAGCTTTCTTT. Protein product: CASSLYRPNTEAFF.

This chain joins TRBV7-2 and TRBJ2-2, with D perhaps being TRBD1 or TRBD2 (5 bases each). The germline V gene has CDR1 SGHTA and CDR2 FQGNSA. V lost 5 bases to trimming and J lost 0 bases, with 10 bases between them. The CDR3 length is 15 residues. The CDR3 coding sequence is TGTGCCAGCAGCCCGGGACGGACGAACACCGGGGAGCTGTTTTTT. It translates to CASSPGRTNTGELFF.

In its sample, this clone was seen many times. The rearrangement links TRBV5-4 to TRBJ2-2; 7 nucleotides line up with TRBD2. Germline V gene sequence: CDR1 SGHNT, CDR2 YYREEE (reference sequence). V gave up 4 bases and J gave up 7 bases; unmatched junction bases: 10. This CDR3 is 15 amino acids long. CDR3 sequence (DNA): TGTGCCAGCAGCCCGGCGGGGGTTCAGGTCGGGGAGCTGTTTTTT. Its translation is CASSPAGVQVGELFF.

This CDR3 is CASSIVGARTGELFF. CDR3 in DNA: TGTGCCAGTAGTATAGTCGGAGCCCGCACCGGGGAGCTGTTTTTT. The genes are TRBV19 and TRBJ2-2; D ambiguous. This CDR3 is 15 amino acids long. Per germline, CDR1 LNHDA and CDR2 SQIVND (reference sequence). The V and J ends lost 1 base and 4 bases respectively, with 10 bases between them.